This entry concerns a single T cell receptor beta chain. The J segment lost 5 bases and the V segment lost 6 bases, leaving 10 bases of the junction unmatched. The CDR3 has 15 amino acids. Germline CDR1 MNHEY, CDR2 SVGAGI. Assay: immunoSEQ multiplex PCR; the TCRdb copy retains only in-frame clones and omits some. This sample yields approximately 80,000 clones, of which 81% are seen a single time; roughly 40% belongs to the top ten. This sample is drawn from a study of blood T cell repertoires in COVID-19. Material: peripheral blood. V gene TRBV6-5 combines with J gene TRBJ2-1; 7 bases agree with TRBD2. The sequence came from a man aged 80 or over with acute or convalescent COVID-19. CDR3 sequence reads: CASSPIGRAHNEQFF. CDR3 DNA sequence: TGTGCCAGCAGCCCAATAGGGAGGGCCCACAATGAGCAGTTCTTC.